The next 29 T cell receptor beta chains were all read from a single sample in a study of T cell responses to AZD1222 COVID-19 vaccine. The table came from immunoSEQ multiplex PCR; TCRdb's copy has only in-frame clones and leaves some out. Altogether more than 75,000 clones are present, 85% to 90% being singletons, with the ten largest covering approximately 27%. Sequenced here: peripheral blood, sampled on day 0 of AZD1222 vaccination. The receptors shown here come from an adult in good health.

The chain uses TRBV28 and TRBJ2-1; D is uncertain. The ends were cut back, 6 bases at V and 5 bases at J, with 11 bases in the middle. Looked up from germline, CDR1 is MDHEN and CDR2 is SYDVKM. The CDR3 extends over 13 amino acids. The CDR3 DNA is TGTGCCAGCAGCCTGGGTAGGGACAATGAGCAGTTCTTC. Its translation: CASSLGRDNEQFF.

V usage is TRBV6-5 and J usage is TRBJ1-5, with 7 bases fitting TRBD1. The germline V gene has CDR1 MNHEY and CDR2 SVGAGI. The CDR3 is made up of 14 amino acids. J was trimmed by 5 bases and V by 6 bases; bases with no gene match: 7. The CDR3 nucleotides read TGTGCCAGCAGCCCCAGACAGGGTGATCAGCCCCAGCATTTT. Its protein product is CASSPRQGDQPQHF.

The chain combines TRBV9 with TRBJ2-5; TRBD2 aligns across 12 bases. Germline assignment: CDR1 SGDLS and CDR2 YYNGEE. The V and J ends lost 0 bases and 5 bases, in that order; junction bases with no gene match: 2. The CDR3 is 15 amino acids. This CDR3 reads CASSVGTSGTETQYF. In DNA, the CDR3 is TGTGCCAGCAGCGTAGGGACTAGCGGGACGGAGACCCAGTACTTC.

The chain couples TRBV4-3 to TRBJ1-6; D not certain. Trimming pared 0 bases from V and 6 bases from J, leaving 15 bases between. The CDR3 consists of 17 residues. Germline V CDR1 and CDR2: LGHNA, YSLEER. CDR3 amino acids: CASSQDLAAILNSPLHF. DNA for the CDR3: TGCGCCAGCAGCCAAGATTTGGCAGCTATTCTTAATTCACCCCTCCACTTT.

Only one count was recorded for this clone. This chain uses TRBV7-6 with TRBJ2-7; no firm D call. CDR3 size: 11 residues. Trimming took 5 bases from V and 5 from J, leaving 7 bases between them. Germline V gene data show CDR1 as SGHVS and CDR2 as FNYEAQ. Here the CDR3 DNA reads TGTGCCAGCAGCAGCCTTCACGAGCAGTACTTC. It translates to CASSSLHEQYF.

V is TRBV27 and J is TRBJ2-2; 8 positions agree with TRBD2. Germline CDR1 reads MNHEY; CDR2 reads SMNVEV (reference sequence). The V and J ends lost 2 bases and 1 base, in that order; junction bases with no gene match: 3. The CDR3 loop spans 16 amino acids. CDR3 residues: CASSLMAGGNTGELFF. For the CDR3, the DNA is TGTGCCAGCAGTTTAATGGCGGGAGGGAACACCGGGGAGCTGTTTTTT.

This rearrangement joins TRBV7-3 to TRBJ2-3; 7 bases map to TRBD2. The CDR3 has 15 amino acids. With 5 bases clipped from V and 4 bases from J, the junction kept 9 bases outside the gene matches. CDR1 and CDR2 from the germline V gene are SGHTA and FQGTGA. The chain's CDR3 is CASSQGGRASDTQYF. DNA of the CDR3: TGTGCCAGCAGCCAGGGTGGGAGGGCATCAGATACGCAGTATTTT.

V is TRBV7-9 and J is TRBJ2-7, with 8 positions matching TRBD2. The V gene end was trimmed by 4 bases and the J gene end by 3 bases; junction bases not matched to a gene: 5. The CDR3 spans 14 residues. CDR1 and CDR2 from the germline V gene are SEHNR and FQNEAQ (reference sequence). This CDR3 is CASSSWTSFYEQYF. CDR3 DNA: TGTGCCAGCAGCTCGTGGACTAGCTTCTACGAGCAGTACTTC.

The chain has TRBV2 and TRBJ1-6, with 9 bases fitting TRBD1. Germline assignment: CDR1 SNHLY and CDR2 FYNNEI. The V and J ends lost 5 bases and 9 bases, in that order; junction bases with no gene match: 5. The CDR3 is made up of 14 amino acids. The CDR3 coding sequence is TGTGCCAGCAGTCTGGACAGGGGCGCTTCACCCCTCCACTTT. Encoded protein: CASSLDRGASPLHF. Complete variable domain (other parts from reference TRBV2 and TRBJ1-6): EPEVTQTPSHQVTQMGQEVILRCVPISNHLYFYWYRQILGQKVEFLVSFYNNEISEKSEIFDDQFSVERPDGSNFTLKIRSTKLEDSAMYFCASSLDRGASPLHFGNGTRLTVT.

Written as DNA, the CDR3 is TGTGCCAGCAGTAACGGGGGGGACTTGAGCGAGCAGTACTTC. This translates into CASSNGGDLSEQYF. The chain has TRBV6-5 and TRBJ2-7; 8 nucleotides agree with TRBD2. V lost 5 bases, J lost 6 bases, and 9 bases stayed unmatched. CDR1 and CDR2 from the germline V gene are MNHEY and SVGAGI. The CDR3 covers 14 residues.

The gene calls are TRBV30 and TRBJ1-6; D call uncertain. Between the trimmed V and J ends, which lost 2 bases and 3 bases, there was a span of 17 bases. Germline V gives CDR1 GTSNPN, CDR2 SVGIG (reference sequence). The CDR3 contains 17 residues. CDR3 coding DNA: TGTGCCTGGAGTCCCCCGATTCTAAAACACTATAATTCACCCCTCCACTTT. This encodes CAWSPPILKHYNSPLHF. The complete variable domain, with remaining parts taken from reference TRBV30 and TRBJ1-6, reads SQTIHQWPATLVQPVGSPLSLECTVEGTSNPNLYWYRQAAGRGLQLLFYSVGIGQISSEVPQNLSASRPQDRQFILSSKKLLLSDSGFYLCAWSPPILKHYNSPLHFGNGTRLTVT.

This CDR3 reads CASSQTGVISYEQYF. In DNA, the CDR3 is TGTGCCAGCAGCCAGACAGGGGTCATTTCCTACGAGCAGTACTTC. The chain employs TRBV5-8 and TRBJ2-7; 8 nucleotides line up with TRBD1. The germline V gene has CDR1 SGHTS and CDR2 YDEGEE. The V gene end was trimmed by 4 bases and the J gene end by 1 base; junction bases not matched to a gene: 7. The CDR3 spans 15 residues.

The chain employs TRBV27 and TRBJ1-2, with a weak D call TRBD1 (5 bases). Per germline, CDR1 MNHEY and CDR2 SMNVEV (reference sequence). V was shortened by 6 bases and J by 5 bases, with 16 bases between the two germline ends. The CDR3 runs 14 residues. CDR3 sequence reads: CASRLGTKGYGYTF. In nucleotides, the CDR3 is TGTGCCAGCAGGTTAGGGACTAAAGGGTATGGCTACACCTTC.

The chain employs TRBV10-3 and TRBJ2-3, with D possibly being TRBD1 (6 bases). Trimming removed 8 bases at V and 0 bases at J, with 12 bases between. CDR3 length: 14 amino acids. Looked up from germline, CDR1 is ENHRY and CDR2 is SYGVKD. CDR3 residues: CAIRQVASTDTQYF. CDR3 DNA: TGTGCCATCCGACAGGTTGCTAGCACAGATACGCAGTATTTT.

This chain connects TRBV19 to TRBJ2-2, with 7 bases aligning to TRBD1. Germline V gene lookup returns CDR1 LNHDA and CDR2 SQIVND (reference sequence). With V trimmed by 9 bases and J by 5 bases, 15 bases remained unmatched. The CDR3 is 16 amino acids. The CDR3 region is CASQGEAVLGTGELFF. The CDR3 region has the DNA TGTGCCAGCCAGGGGGAAGCTGTTCTCGGTACCGGGGAGCTGTTTTTT.

J is TRBJ2-7 and V is TRBV19; TRBD2 aligns across 9 bases. This CDR3 is built from 15 residues. V lost 3 bases to trimming and J lost 2 bases; unmatched junction nucleotides: 5. Germline V gives CDR1 LNHDA, CDR2 SQIVND (reference sequence). The DNA of the CDR3 is TGTGCCAGTAGTATTGTAGCGGGAGACACCTACGAGCAGTACTTC. It codes for CASSIVAGDTYEQYF.

The gene calls are TRBV27 and TRBJ2-4; 8 nucleotides agree with TRBD1. The CDR3 has 15 amino acids. J was trimmed by 0 bases and V by 7 bases; bases with no gene match: 5. The V gene's germline CDR1 is MNHEY and CDR2 SMNVEV (reference sequence). CDR3 in amino acids: CASIGTGLAKNIQYF. CDR3 bases: TGTGCCAGCATCGGGACAGGACTAGCCAAAAACATTCAGTACTTC.

The V call is TRBV28, the J call TRBJ1-1; tentatively, D is TRBD1 (5 bases). V lost 6 bases to trimming and J lost 1 base, with 15 bases between them. This CDR3 has 15 residues. The germline CDR1 and CDR2 sequences are MDHEN and SYDVKM. The CDR3: CASRTRGGSNTEAFF. Here the CDR3 DNA reads TGTGCCAGCAGAACCCGGGGGGGTTCGAACACTGAAGCTTTCTTT.

The genes are TRBV7-6 and TRBJ2-1; D is unclear. The germline V and J ends were trimmed by 1 base and 7 bases, with 17 bases remaining between them. This CDR3 spans 16 amino acids. Germline-derived CDR1 and CDR2 are SGHVS and FNYEAQ. The CDR3 DNA reads as TGTGCCAGCAGCTTAGAAGTCGGACCGGCTGTAAATGAGCAGTTCTTC. It yields the protein CASSLEVGPAVNEQFF.

The V and J genes are TRBV19 and TRBJ1-1; the D is unclear. V was cut by 3 bases and J by 2 bases, with 10 bases left in between. This CDR3 contains 14 residues. Per germline, CDR1 LNHDA and CDR2 SQIVND (reference sequence). The CDR3 sequence: CASSILGLNTEAFF. CDR3 nucleotides: TGTGCCAGTAGTATTCTCGGCCTAAACACTGAAGCTTTCTTT.

V is TRBV7-9 and J is TRBJ2-7; D remains unclear. In germline, CDR1 is SEHNR, CDR2 FQNEAQ (reference sequence). The CDR3 contains 14 residues. The V end lost 6 bases, the J end lost 4 bases, and 16 bases lay between the germline ends. CDR3 nucleotide sequence: TGTGCCAGCAGACCTCGTACGGACCCTTACGAGCAGTACTTC. Amino acids: CASRPRTDPYEQYF.

The rearrangement joins TRBV18 to TRBJ1-5; no clear D. The germline CDR1 and CDR2 sequences are KGHSH and LQKENI. This CDR3 comprises 14 residues. V lost 3 bases and J 7 bases, leaving 13 bases between the germline ends. CDR3 residues: CASSPSAGGQPQHF. CDR3 DNA sequence: TGTGCCAGCTCACCCAGCGCGGGAGGGCAGCCCCAGCATTTT.

The chain joins TRBV27 to TRBJ2-5; 8 nucleotides match TRBD2. With V trimmed by 8 bases and J by 2 bases, 7 bases remained unmatched. CDR3 size: 14 residues. Germline CDR1 MNHEY, CDR2 SMNVEV (reference sequence). The CDR3 here is CASRSGGGQETQYF. The DNA of the CDR3 is TGTGCCAGCCGTTCGGGAGGGGGACAAGAGACCCAGTACTTC.

This CDR3 is CASSLNQRMNTEAFF. Written as DNA, the CDR3 is TGTGCCAGCAGTTTAAATCAGCGGATGAACACTGAAGCTTTCTTT. The chain employs TRBV27 and TRBJ1-1; D remains unclear. CDR1 and CDR2 (germline): MNHEY, SMNVEV (reference sequence). Between the trimmed V and J ends, which lost 2 bases and 0 bases, there was a span of 10 bases. The CDR3 is 15 amino acids.

This clone was detected once. The genes are TRBV11-2 and TRBJ2-7, with 7 positions matching TRBD1. The J segment lost 7 bases and the V segment lost 2 bases, leaving 5 bases of the junction unmatched. The CDR3 consists of 13 residues. Germline V gene data show CDR1 as SGHAT and CDR2 as FQNNGV. CDR3 sequence (DNA): TGTGCCAGCAGCTTACAAGGGGGCAGGGAGCAGTACTTC. It specifies CASSLQGGREQYF. The full variable domain, rest sourced from reference TRBV11-2 and TRBJ2-7, is EAGVAQSPRYKIIEKRQSVAFWCNPISGHATLYWYQQILGQGPKLLIQFQNNGVVDDSQLPKDRFSAERLKGVDSTLKIQPAKLEDSAVYLCASSLQGGREQYFGPGTRLTVT.

V gene TRBV18 combines with J gene TRBJ2-7; D is unresolved. Germline V CDR1 and CDR2: KGHSH, LQKENI. The CDR3 is 13 amino acids. Trimming shortened V by 4 bases and J by 5 bases, and 12 bases separated the two germline ends. In DNA, the CDR3 is TGTGCCAGCTCACGCACGCAAAGGGACGAGCAGTACTTC. Encoded protein: CASSRTQRDEQYF.

The chain combines TRBV19 with TRBJ1-2; tentative D call: TRBD1 (6 bases). The CDR3 covers 13 residues. With 5 bases removed from V and 4 bases from J, the gap between germline ends came to 11 bases. Germline V gives CDR1 LNHDA, CDR2 SQIVND (reference sequence). CDR3 region: CASSGGGTYGYTF. As DNA, the CDR3 is TGTGCCAGTAGTGGAGGGGGGACCTATGGCTACACCTTC.

V gene TRBV6-2 or TRBV6-3 combines with J gene TRBJ2-7, with D maybe TRBD1 (5 bases). Per the germline V gene, CDR1 is MNHEY and CDR2 is SVGEGT. V was cut by 1 base and J by 6 bases, with 13 bases left in between. The CDR3 spans 14 residues. The CDR3 loop reads CASSYWLGQAEQYF. The CDR3 DNA sequence: TGTGCCAGCAGTTACTGGTTGGGGCAAGCCGAGCAGTACTTC.

The rearrangement uses TRBV7-8 and TRBJ2-3, with 11 nucleotides matching TRBD2. Germline-derived CDR1 and CDR2 are SGHVS and FQNEAQ. This CDR3 comprises 17 residues. V shed 3 bases, J shed 5 bases, and the junction held 10 bases outside the gene matches. CDR3 DNA sequence: TGTGCCAGCAGCTTCCTGACACTAGCGGGAGAGCGAGATACGCAGTATTTT. It yields the protein CASSFLTLAGERDTQYF. Variable domain in full (rest from reference TRBV7-8 and TRBJ2-3): GAGVSQSPRYKVAKRGQDVALRCDPISGHVSLFWYQQALGQGPEFLTYFQNEAQLDKSGLPSDRFFAERPEGSVSTLKIQRTQQEDSAVYLCASSFLTLAGERDTQYFGPGTRLTVL.